This T cell receptor beta chain was identified in a study of cytomegalovirus exposure and HLA in healthy donors. Study observations and caveats: Among donors in an Asian-associated ancestry cluster, a later analysis reportedly found fewer N-insertions than the roughly 670-donor mean. Despite most TCR sequences being rare, some public TCRs occurred in many donors. Per published reports, the classifier diagnosed cytomegalovirus status with high specificity and sensitivity.

With regard to this clone: Antigen: not known.

In nominal health when sampled, donors likely had unrecorded immune exposures nonetheless. Germline V lookup: CDR1 LGHNT, CDR2 FRNRAP. CDR3 length equals 13 residues. PCR involved 60 Vbeta and 13 Jbeta primers. TCRdb keeps only in-frame clones here, not all; method: immunoSEQ multiplex PCR. The top ten hold about 13% of the sample, which has about 150,000 clones, about 74% seen once. The genes are TRBV12-5 and TRBJ2-5, with TRBD2 as a possible D gene (6 bases). TRBJ2-7 explains the end of the DNA better; the J call may be wrong. The sequencing input was PBMCs. The TCR was taken from a man aged 40-49 years in good health and CMV-seropositive. This chain's CDR3 is CASGFAGSYEQYF. The CDR3 DNA reads as TGTGCTAGTGGTTTCGCGGGAAGCTACGAGCAGTACTTC.